One sample yielded the 17 T cell receptor beta chains listed below, sequenced in a study of OX40 agonist ivuxolimab in advanced cancers. The data were produced by immunoSEQ multiplex PCR, yet TCRdb's version contains in-frame clones alone and is incomplete. The profile shows tens of thousands of clones, approximately 90% of them singletons. Sequencing used CD4+ or CD8+ T cells sorted from blood, obtained in a trial of the OX40 agonist ivuxolimab. The receptors derive from an adult with an advanced solid tumor such as melanoma, head and neck, liver or kidney cancer.

This clone has just a few counts. The chain joins TRBV19 to TRBJ2-7; D is perhaps TRBD2 (5 bases). V was trimmed by 1 base and J by 2 bases, leaving 9 bases between them. The CDR3 has 14 residues. CDR1 and CDR2 (germline): LNHDA, SQIVND (reference sequence). The CDR3 spells CASSIGSGTYEQYF. In DNA form, the CDR3 reads TGTGCCAGTAGTATAGGATCCGGGACCTACGAGCAGTACTTC.

This sequence joins TRBV27 and TRBJ2-7; 7 bases map to TRBD1. Germline V gene lookup returns CDR1 MNHEY and CDR2 SMNVEV (reference sequence). Trimming at V came to 1 base and at J to 2 bases, leaving 17 bases not matched to a gene. This CDR3 has 19 amino acids. DNA for the CDR3: TGTGCCAGCAGTTTATACCCCTTTAAACAGGGGTCCTTCCCCTACGAGCAGTACTTC. Translated: CASSLYPFKQGSFPYEQYF.

This clone was seen only once. V and J are TRBV7-9 and TRBJ2-4, with a weak D call TRBD2 (6 bases). CDR1 and CDR2 from the germline V gene are SEHNR and FQNEAQ (reference sequence). There are 16 residues in the CDR3. Trimming stripped 7 bases from V and 8 bases from J, with 24 bases between. CDR3 amino acids: CASTPVEEGPVDIQYF. The CDR3 nucleotides read TGTGCCAGCACCCCCGTTGAGGAGGGACCTGTTGACATTCAGTACTTC.

The genes are TRBV2 and TRBJ2-7; 12 positions agree with TRBD2. Germline lookup yields CDR1 SNHLY and CDR2 FYNNEI. The J segment lost 1 base and the V segment lost 7 bases, leaving 8 bases of the junction unmatched. CDR3 size: 16 residues. The CDR3, as DNA: TGTGCCAGCATCACGACAGGACTAGCGGGATCCTACGAGCAGTACTTC. Its protein is CASITTGLAGSYEQYF.

This clone was seen a handful of times. The V and J genes are TRBV2 and TRBJ2-1, with 7 bases aligning to TRBD2. Trimming cost V 6 bases and J 4 bases; bases outside gene matches: 6. This CDR3 has 14 residues. Per the germline V gene, CDR1 is SNHLY and CDR2 is FYNNEI. This chain's CDR3 is CASSGLADYNEQFF. The CDR3, as DNA: TGTGCCAGCAGCGGCCTAGCGGATTACAATGAGCAGTTCTTC.

The genes are TRBV27 and TRBJ1-5; no firm D call. CDR1 MNHEY and CDR2 SMNVEV come from the germline V gene (reference sequence). The CDR3 extends over 14 amino acids. V was clipped by 3 bases and J by 6 bases, with 12 bases between them. In nucleotides, the CDR3 is TGTGCCAGCAGTTTGGTTCCATTCGGTCAGCCCCAGCATTTT. It codes for CASSLVPFGQPQHF.

The rearrangement uses TRBV6-6 and TRBJ1-6, with D maybe TRBD1 (6 bases). The CDR3 extends over 12 amino acids. The V end lost 3 bases, the J end lost 11 bases, and 8 bases lay between the germline ends. Germline values: CDR1 MNHNY, CDR2 SVGAGI (reference sequence). The CDR3 spells CASSYGGPPLHF. The DNA for the CDR3 is TGTGCCAGCAGTTATGGGGGCCCACCCCTCCACTTT.

The chain employs TRBV19 and TRBJ2-7; D might be TRBD1 or TRBD2, each matching 5 bases. This CDR3 region has 15 residues. The germline V and J ends were trimmed by 5 bases and 4 bases, with 18 bases remaining between them. Germline assignment: CDR1 LNHDA and CDR2 SQIVND (reference sequence). CDR3 protein: CASSPRGREYYEQYF. For the CDR3, the DNA is TGTGCCAGTAGTCCCCGGGGCAGGGAATATTACGAGCAGTACTTC.

CDR3 amino acids: CASRQGAETQYF. The CDR3, as DNA: TGCGCCAGCAGACAGGGGGCAGAGACCCAGTACTTC. The rearrangement joins TRBV10-1 to TRBJ2-5; 9 nucleotides align to TRBD1. Per germline, CDR1 WNHNN and CDR2 SYGVQD (reference sequence). The CDR3 loop spans 12 amino acids. The trim removed 6 bases at V and 4 bases at J, leaving 0 bases unmatched.

This clone was found once. This rearrangement joins TRBV11-2 to TRBJ2-7; no reliable D call. Germline CDR1 is SGHAT and CDR2 is FQNNGV. V was shortened by 6 bases and J by 10 bases, with 16 bases between the two germline ends. This CDR3 comprises 12 residues. The CDR3 DNA follows: TGTGCCAGCAGGACGGACGTAACACTACAGTACTTC. Residues: CASRTDVTLQYF.

This clone showed up just once. The V and J genes are TRBV6-5 and TRBJ1-1; D not certain. V lost 6 bases and J lost 0, with 14 bases in between. CDR3 length: 15 amino acids. The germline gives CDR1 MNHEY, CDR2 SVGAGI. As DNA, the CDR3 is TGTGCCAGCAGCCCCGGAAGTTATATGAACACTGAAGCTTTCTTT. Protein: CASSPGSYMNTEAFF.

This chain links TRBV5-5 with TRBJ2-5; D is unresolved. The germline V and J ends were trimmed by 2 bases and 7 bases, with 6 bases remaining between them. Germline-derived CDR1 and CDR2 are SGHKS and YYEKEE (reference sequence). This CDR3 contains 11 residues. The CDR3 sequence is CASSFVGTQYF. The CDR3 DNA sequence: TGTGCCAGCAGCTTCGTCGGGACCCAGTACTTC.

This clone was recorded once. The chain links TRBV9 to TRBJ2-1, with TRBD2 matching over 9 bases. Germline-derived CDR1 and CDR2 are SGDLS and YYNGEE. The CDR3 covers 16 residues. J gave up 8 bases and V 4 bases, and 13 bases lay outside the gene matches. The CDR3 spells CASSPRTSAGLDEQFF. In DNA form, the CDR3 reads TGTGCCAGCAGCCCCCGGACTAGCGCCGGTCTTGATGAGCAGTTCTTC.

The rearrangement uses TRBV28 and TRBJ1-1, with D unresolved. CDR1 is MDHEN, CDR2 SYDVKM, per germline. The V and J ends lost 4 bases and 8 bases respectively, with 23 bases between them. CDR3 length: 16 residues. CDR3 DNA: TGTGCCAGCAGTTACGCGGACGAAGGGCACCCGGGAGAAGCTTTCTTT. Residues: CASSYADEGHPGEAFF.

The CDR3 region is CASSLIGGVLSGANVLTF. Here the CDR3 DNA reads TGTGCCAGCAGTTTAATCGGGGGCGTCCTCTCTGGGGCCAACGTCCTGACTTTC. The chain carries TRBV27 and TRBJ2-6; either TRBD1 or TRBD2 may supply D (6 bases each). Trimming left V 2 bases short and J 0 bases short, with 14 bases between. Germline V CDR1 and CDR2: MNHEY, SMNVEV (reference sequence). The CDR3 has 18 amino acids.

The rearrangement links TRBV7-9 to TRBJ2-1; D is possibly TRBD1 or TRBD2 (5 bases each). Germline lookup yields CDR1 SEHNR and CDR2 FQNEAQ (reference sequence). The CDR3 is 16 residues long. Trimming removed 5 bases from V and 7 bases from J, with 21 bases in between. CDR3 in DNA: TGTGCCAGCAGCCCAGCCCGGGACCGAACTGTAAATGAGCAGTTCTTC. This translates into CASSPARDRTVNEQFF.

V gene TRBV7-8 combines with J gene TRBJ2-2, with 8 bases matching TRBD1. Trimming cost V 3 bases and J 3 bases; bases outside gene matches: 6. Germline CDR1 is SGHVS and CDR2 is FQNEAQ. CDR3 size: 16 residues. This CDR3 reads CASSFGDRGDTGELFF. In DNA, the CDR3 is TGTGCCAGCAGCTTTGGAGACAGGGGTGACACCGGGGAGCTGTTTTTT.